This TCR beta chain is drawn from a study of OX40 agonist ivuxolimab in advanced cancers. About the research overall: Dosing consisted of intravenous ivuxolimab at 0.01 to 10 mg/kg every 2 weeks. Three dose-escalation patients had partial responses: one with hepatocellular carcinoma and two with cutaneous melanoma.

About this clone: What it binds is not known.

Libraries were prepared by immunoSEQ multiplex PCR; TCRdb keeps only in-frame clonotypes and omits some of them. Seen here are about 79,000 clones, approximately 84% observed once, and the top ten hold around 0.49%. General study findings and limits: Some nonresponders additionally presented with little normalized T-cell clonal expansion. Within 6 weeks, CD4+ and CD8+ blood T cells expanded clonally at 0.1 to 3.0 mg/kg.

Germline loops: CDR1 SGHNT, CDR2 YYREEE (reference sequence). CDR3 length: 13 residues. The germline V and J ends were trimmed by 7 bases and 5 bases, with 15 bases remaining between them. The sequenced sample was CD4+ or CD8+ T cells sorted from blood, obtained in a trial of the OX40 agonist ivuxolimab. This receptor was obtained from an adult with an advanced solid tumor such as melanoma, head and neck, liver or kidney cancer. The rearrangement uses TRBV5-4 and TRBJ1-1; D not resolved. The CDR3: CASFGRLWTEAFF. In DNA form, the CDR3 reads TGTGCCAGCTTCGGGAGGCTTTGGACTGAAGCTTTCTTT.